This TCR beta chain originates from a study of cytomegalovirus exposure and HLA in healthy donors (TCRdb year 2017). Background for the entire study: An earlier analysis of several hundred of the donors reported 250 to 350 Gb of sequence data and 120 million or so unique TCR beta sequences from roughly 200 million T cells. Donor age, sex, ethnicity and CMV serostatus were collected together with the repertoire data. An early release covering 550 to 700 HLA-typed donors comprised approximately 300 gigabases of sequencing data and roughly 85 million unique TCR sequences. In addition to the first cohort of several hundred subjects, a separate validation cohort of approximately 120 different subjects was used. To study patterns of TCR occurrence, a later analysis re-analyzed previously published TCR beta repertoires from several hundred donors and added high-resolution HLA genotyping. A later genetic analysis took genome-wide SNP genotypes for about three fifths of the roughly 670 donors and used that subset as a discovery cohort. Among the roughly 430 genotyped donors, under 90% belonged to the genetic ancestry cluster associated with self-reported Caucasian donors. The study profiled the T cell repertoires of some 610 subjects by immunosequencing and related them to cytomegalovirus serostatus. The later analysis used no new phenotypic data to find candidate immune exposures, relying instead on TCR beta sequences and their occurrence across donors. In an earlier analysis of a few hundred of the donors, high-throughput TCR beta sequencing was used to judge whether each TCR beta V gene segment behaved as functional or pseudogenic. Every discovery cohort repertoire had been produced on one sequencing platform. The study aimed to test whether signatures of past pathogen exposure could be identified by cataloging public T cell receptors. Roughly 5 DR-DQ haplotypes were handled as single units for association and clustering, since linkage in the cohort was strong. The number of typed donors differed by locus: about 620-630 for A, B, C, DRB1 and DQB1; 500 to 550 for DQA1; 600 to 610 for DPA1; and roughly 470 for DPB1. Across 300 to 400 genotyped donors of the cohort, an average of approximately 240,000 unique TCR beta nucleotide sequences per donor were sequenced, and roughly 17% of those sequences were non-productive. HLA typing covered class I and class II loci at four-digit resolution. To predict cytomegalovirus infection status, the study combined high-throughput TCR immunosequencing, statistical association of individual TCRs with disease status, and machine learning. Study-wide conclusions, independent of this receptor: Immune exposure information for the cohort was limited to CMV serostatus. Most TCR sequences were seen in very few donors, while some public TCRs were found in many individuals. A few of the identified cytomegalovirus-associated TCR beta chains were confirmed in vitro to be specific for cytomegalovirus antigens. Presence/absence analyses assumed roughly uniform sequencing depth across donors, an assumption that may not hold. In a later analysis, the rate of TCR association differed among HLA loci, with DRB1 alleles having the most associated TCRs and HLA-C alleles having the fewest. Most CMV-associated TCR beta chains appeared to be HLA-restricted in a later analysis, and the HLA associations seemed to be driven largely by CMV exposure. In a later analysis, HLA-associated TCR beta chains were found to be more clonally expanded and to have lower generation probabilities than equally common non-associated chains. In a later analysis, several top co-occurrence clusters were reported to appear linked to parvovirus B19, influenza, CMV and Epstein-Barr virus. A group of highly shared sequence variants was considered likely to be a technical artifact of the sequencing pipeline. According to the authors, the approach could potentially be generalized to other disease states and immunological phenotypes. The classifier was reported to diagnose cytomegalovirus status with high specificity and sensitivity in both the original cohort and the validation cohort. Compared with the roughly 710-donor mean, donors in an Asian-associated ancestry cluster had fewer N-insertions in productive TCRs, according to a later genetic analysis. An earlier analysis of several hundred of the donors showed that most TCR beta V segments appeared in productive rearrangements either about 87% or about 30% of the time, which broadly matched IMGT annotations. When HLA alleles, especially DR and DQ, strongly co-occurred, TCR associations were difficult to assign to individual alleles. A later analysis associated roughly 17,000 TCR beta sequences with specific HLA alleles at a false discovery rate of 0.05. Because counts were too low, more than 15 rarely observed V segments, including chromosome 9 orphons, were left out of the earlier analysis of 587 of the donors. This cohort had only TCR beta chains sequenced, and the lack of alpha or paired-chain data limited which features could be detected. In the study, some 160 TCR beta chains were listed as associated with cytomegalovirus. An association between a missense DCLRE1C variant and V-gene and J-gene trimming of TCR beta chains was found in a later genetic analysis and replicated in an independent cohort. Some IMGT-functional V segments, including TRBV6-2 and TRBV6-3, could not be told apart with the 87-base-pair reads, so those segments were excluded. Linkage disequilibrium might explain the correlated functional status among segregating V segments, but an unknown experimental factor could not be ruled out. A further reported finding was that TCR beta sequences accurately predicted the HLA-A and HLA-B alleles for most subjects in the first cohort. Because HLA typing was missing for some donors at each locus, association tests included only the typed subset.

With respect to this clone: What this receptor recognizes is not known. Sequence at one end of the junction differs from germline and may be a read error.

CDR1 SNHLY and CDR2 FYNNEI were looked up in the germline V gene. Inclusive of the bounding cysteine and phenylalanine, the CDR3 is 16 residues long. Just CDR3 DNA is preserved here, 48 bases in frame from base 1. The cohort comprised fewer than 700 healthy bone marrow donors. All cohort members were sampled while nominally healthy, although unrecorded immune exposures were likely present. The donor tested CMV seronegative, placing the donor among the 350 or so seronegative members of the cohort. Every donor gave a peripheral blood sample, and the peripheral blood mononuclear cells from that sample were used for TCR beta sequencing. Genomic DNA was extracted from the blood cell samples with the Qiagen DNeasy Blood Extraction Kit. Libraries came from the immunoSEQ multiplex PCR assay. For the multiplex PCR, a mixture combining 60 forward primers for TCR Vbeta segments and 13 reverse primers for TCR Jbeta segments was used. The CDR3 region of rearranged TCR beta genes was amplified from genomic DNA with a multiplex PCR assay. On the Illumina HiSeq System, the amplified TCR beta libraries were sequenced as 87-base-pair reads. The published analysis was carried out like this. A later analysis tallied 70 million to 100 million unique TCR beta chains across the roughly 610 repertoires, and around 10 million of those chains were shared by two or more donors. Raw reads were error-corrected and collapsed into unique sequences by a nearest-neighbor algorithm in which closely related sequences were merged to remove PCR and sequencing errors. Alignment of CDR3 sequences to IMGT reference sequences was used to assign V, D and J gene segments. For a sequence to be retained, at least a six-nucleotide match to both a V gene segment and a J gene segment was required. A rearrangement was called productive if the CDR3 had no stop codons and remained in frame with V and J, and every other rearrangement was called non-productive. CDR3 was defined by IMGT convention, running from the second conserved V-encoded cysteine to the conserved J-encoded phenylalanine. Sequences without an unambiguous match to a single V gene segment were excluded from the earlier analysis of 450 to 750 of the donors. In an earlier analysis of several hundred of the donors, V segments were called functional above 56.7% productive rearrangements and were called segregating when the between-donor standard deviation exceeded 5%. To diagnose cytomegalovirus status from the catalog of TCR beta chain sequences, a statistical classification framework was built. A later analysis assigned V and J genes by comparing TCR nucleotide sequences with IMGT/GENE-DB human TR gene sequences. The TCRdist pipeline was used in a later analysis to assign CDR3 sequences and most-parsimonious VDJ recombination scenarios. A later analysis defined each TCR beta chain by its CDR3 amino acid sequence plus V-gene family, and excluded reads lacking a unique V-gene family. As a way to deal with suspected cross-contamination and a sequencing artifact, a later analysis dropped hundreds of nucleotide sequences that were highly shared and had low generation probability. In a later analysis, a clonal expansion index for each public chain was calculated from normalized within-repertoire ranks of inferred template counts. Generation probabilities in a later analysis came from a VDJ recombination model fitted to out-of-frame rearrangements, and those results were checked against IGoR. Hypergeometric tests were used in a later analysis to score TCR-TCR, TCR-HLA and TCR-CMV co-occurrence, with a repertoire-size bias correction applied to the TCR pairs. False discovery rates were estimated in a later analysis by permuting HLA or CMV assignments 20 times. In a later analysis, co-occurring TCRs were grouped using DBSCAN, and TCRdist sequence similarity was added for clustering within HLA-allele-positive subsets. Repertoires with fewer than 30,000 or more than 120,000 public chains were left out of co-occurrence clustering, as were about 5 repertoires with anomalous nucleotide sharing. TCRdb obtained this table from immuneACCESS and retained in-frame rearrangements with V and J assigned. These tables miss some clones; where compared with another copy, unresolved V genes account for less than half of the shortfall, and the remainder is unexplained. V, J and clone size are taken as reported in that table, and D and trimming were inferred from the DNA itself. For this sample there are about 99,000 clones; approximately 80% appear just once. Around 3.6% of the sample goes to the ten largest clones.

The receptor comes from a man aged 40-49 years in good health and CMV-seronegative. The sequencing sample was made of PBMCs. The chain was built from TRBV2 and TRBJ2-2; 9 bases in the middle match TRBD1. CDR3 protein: CASREGRQGGTGELFF. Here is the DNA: TGTGCCAGCAGGGAAGGCCGACAGGGGGGGACCGGGGAGCTGTTTTTT. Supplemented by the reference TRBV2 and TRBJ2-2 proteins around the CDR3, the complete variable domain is EPEVTQTPSHQVTQMGQEVILRCVPISNHLYFYWYRQILGQKVEFLVSFYNNEISEKSEIFDDQFSVERPDGSNFTLKIRSTKLEDSAMYFCASREGRQGGTGELFFGEGSRLTVL.